What follows are 15 T cell receptor beta chains derived from one specimen sequenced in a study of blood T cells in healthy people across ages. A second PCR, run for about 7 to 11 cycles, used a sample-barcoded 5' primer plus a J-beta primer mix. MiXCR was run by TCRdb on the 5' RACE reads, yielding one entry per CDR3 protein. The sample yields around 780,000 distinct CDR3 sequences, under 30% seen once. This sample was shared with a second study, whose subject was T cells of mothers and their children.

The sample was blood. The receptors come from a boy aged 10-17 years in good health.

This clonotype was counted only a few times. The chain joins TRBV28 to TRBJ1-2; 10 bases are a match to TRBD1. The germline V gene has CDR1 MDHEN and CDR2 SYDVKM. The CDR3 is made up of 18 amino acids. Trimming took 4 bases from V and 4 from J; bases not matched to a gene: 15. CDR3 protein: CASSSKPGTGAFGYGYTF. As DNA, the CDR3 is TGTGCCAGCAGTTCGAAGCCGGGGACAGGGGCGTTTGGCTATGGCTACACCTTC.

In its sample, this clonotype was seen a few times. The chain is built from TRBV29-1 and TRBJ2-3; D unclear. CDR3 length equals 10 residues. Germline V gives CDR1 SQVTM, CDR2 ANQGSEA. CDR3 region: CSVLGDTQYF. CDR3 coding DNA: TGCAGTGTCCTTGGGGATACGCAGTATTTT.

This clonotype has more than one count but fewer than ten. V gene TRBV5-1 combines with J gene TRBJ2-1, with a tentative D call TRBD1 (6 bases). The CDR3 runs 11 residues. Germline V gene lookup returns CDR1 SGHRS and CDR2 YFSETQ. The ends were cut back, 4 bases at V and 10 bases at J, with 9 bases in the middle. DNA of the CDR3: TGCGCCAGCAGCACTGACAGGGAGCAGTTCTTC. Its translation: CASSTDREQFF. Drawing the rest from reference TRBV5-1 and TRBJ2-1, the complete variable domain is KAGVTQTPRYLIKTRGQQVTLSCSPISGHRSVSWYQQTPGQGLQFLFEYFSETQRNKGNFPGRFSGRQFSNSRSEMNVSTLELGDSALYLCASSTDREQFFGPGTRLTVL.

This chain links TRBV12-3 or TRBV12-4 with TRBJ2-2; D gene uncertain. The V and J ends lost 6 bases and 1 base respectively, with 15 bases between them. The CDR3 totals 16 residues. CDR3 coding DNA: TGTGCCAGCAGCCAAAGCCCCACTATGAACACCGGGGAGCTGTTTTTT. Translating it yields CASSQSPTMNTGELFF.

The chain joins TRBV29-1 to TRBJ2-5; maybe TRBD2 (7 bases). The end of the DNA fits TRBJ2-1 better, so the J call may be wrong. Germline V gene lookup returns CDR1 SQVTM and CDR2 ANQGSEA. This CDR3 is 13 amino acids long. The CDR3 region is CSIEGGAVNEQFF. In nucleotides, the CDR3 is TGCTCAATCGAGGGGGGGGCCGTCAATGAGCAGTTCTTC.

This clonotype was recorded a few times. The CDR3 DNA sequence: TGCGCCAGCAGCTTTAACCTGGACACTGAAGCTTTCTTT. This gives the protein CASSFNLDTEAFF. The chain employs TRBV5-1 and TRBJ1-1; no clear D gene. This CDR3 comprises 13 residues. Trimming pared 2 bases from V and 3 bases from J, leaving 8 bases between. CDR1 and CDR2 from the germline V gene are SGHRS and YFSETQ.

This chain joins TRBV6-5 and TRBJ2-5; 8 nucleotides line up with TRBD1. Trimming removed 0 bases from V and 6 bases from J; junction bases left unmatched: 9. Germline CDR1 is MNHEY and CDR2 is SVGAGI. The CDR3 totals 16 residues. The CDR3: CASSYSSGTGSQTQYF. CDR3 nucleotide sequence: TGTGCCAGCAGTTACTCATCCGGGACAGGCTCCCAGACCCAGTACTTC.

V usage is TRBV29-1 and J usage is TRBJ1-6; 8 bases are a match to TRBD1. CDR1 is SQVTM, CDR2 ANQGSEA, per germline. This CDR3 region has 11 residues. Unmatched junction bases numbered 5, after V lost 3 bases and J lost 16 bases. The CDR3 DNA is TGCAGCGTTGAGGACAGGGCCTCGCTCCACTTT. Its protein is CSVEDRASLHF.

The gene calls are TRBV5-5 and TRBJ2-1, with 9 bases aligning to TRBD2. Germline V CDR1 and CDR2: SGHKS, YYEKEE (reference sequence). This CDR3 spans 16 amino acids. V lost 0 bases and J lost 3; bases outside the gene matches: 4. CDR3 loop: CASSLVLRGGYNEQFF. The DNA for the CDR3 is TGTGCCAGCAGCTTGGTCCTGCGGGGGGGCTACAATGAGCAGTTCTTC.

This clonotype was picked up a small number of times. The CDR3 loop reads CASSYAEGAGIQYF. The CDR3 DNA sequence: TGTGCCAGCAGTTACGCGGAGGGAGCAGGCATCCAGTACTTC. This chain connects TRBV6-5 to TRBJ2-4, with D tentatively TRBD2 (6 bases). The CDR3 contains 14 residues. Trimming pared 2 bases from V and 13 bases from J, leaving 18 bases between. Germline loops: CDR1 MNHEY, CDR2 SVGAGI.

The chain uses TRBV4-1 and TRBJ2-7; D may be TRBD2 (5 bases). CDR3 length: 14 residues. With 2 bases removed from V and 4 bases from J, the gap between germline ends came to 12 bases. CDR1 and CDR2 from the germline V gene are MGHRA and YSYEKL. The CDR3 region has the DNA TGCGCCAGCAGCCAAACCCCCTCGGGATACGAGCAGTACTTC. Its protein product is CASSQTPSGYEQYF.

This clonotype appeared a few times. The V and J genes are TRBV12-3 or TRBV12-4 and TRBJ2-1, with 9 positions matching TRBD1. The J segment lost 10 bases and the V segment lost 5 bases, leaving 9 bases of the junction unmatched. CDR3 size: 14 residues. The CDR3 region is CASSPPGQGWEQFF. The CDR3 DNA is TGTGCCAGCAGTCCCCCGGGACAGGGCTGGGAGCAGTTCTTC.

The table lists this clonotype with a few counts. V is TRBV28 and J is TRBJ2-7; D is undetermined. CDR1 is MDHEN and CDR2 is SYDVKM in the germline V gene. V dropped 6 bases and J dropped 4 bases, with 19 bases sitting between them. This CDR3 spans 15 amino acids. CDR3 DNA sequence: TGTGCCAGCAGCTCTACGACCCCCACTAAGTACGAGCAGTACTTC. It encodes CASSSTTPTKYEQYF.

Points on this clonotype: Germline is not matched at one junction end, which may reflect a read error. This chain uses TRBV4-2 with TRBJ2-5; D not certain. This CDR3 has 13 amino acids. Germline V gene sequence: CDR1 LGHNA, CDR2 YNFKEQ. CDR3 DNA sequence: TGTGCCAGCAGCCGAGCTCCCCAAGGGACCCAGTACTTC. It codes for CASSRAPQGTQYF.

The sample holds a few counts of this clonotype. The V gene is TRBV3-1, the J gene TRBJ2-1, with D unclear. The CDR3 is made up of 13 amino acids. The germline gives CDR1 LGHDT, CDR2 YNNKEL (reference sequence). V was clipped by 3 bases and J by 5 bases, with 8 bases between them. The CDR3 loop is CASSQGVDNEQFF. DNA for the CDR3: TGTGCCAGCAGCCAGGGCGTCGACAATGAGCAGTTCTTC.